This T cell receptor (beta chain) comes out of a study of T cell clones after liver transplantation. At the level of the study: Three of the eight recipients were HCV-positive; the rest had non-autoimmune, non-viral transplant indications.

Notes on this clone: Its matching antigen is unknown.

Study-wide points: The donor-reactive repertoire was only partly measurable in a couple of subjects, lacking donor cells. Conclusions were preliminary, with small, heterogeneous patient groups.

This table comes from immunoSEQ multiplex PCR, and its TCRdb copy is limited to in-frame clones, with some not included. The sample has about 45,000 clones, about 86% seen once; the top ten hold approximately 2.7%. This TCR derives from a human patient who received a liver transplant. Some T cells may trace back to the graft donor. The input for sequencing was CD4+ T cells from blood, taken 24 months after liver transplant.

In DNA form, the CDR3 reads TGTGCCAGCAGTTATCAGGGTGGAATTGACGAGCAGTACTTC. It translates to CASSYQGGIDEQYF. The genes are TRBV6-5 and TRBJ2-7, with D maybe TRBD1 (5 bases). CDR1 and CDR2 from the germline V gene are MNHEY and SVGAGI. Trimming left V 3 bases short and J 5 bases short, with 14 bases between. This CDR3 spans 14 amino acids.